Reported below is one TCR beta chain. The target antigen is unknown. This specimen belongs to a study of T and B cells in COVID-19 patients. About the research overall: Of 20 active-infection patients, more than 9 were critically ill with mechanical ventilation or extracorporeal membrane oxygenation. General study findings and limits: Sorted SARS-CoV-2-responsive or tetramer+ T cells and CD4+, regulatory and CD8+ subsets were not yet sequenced.

The V end lost 6 bases, the J end lost 8 bases, and 10 bases lay between the germline ends. The CDR3 is 11 amino acids. The germline V gene has CDR1 MNHEY and CDR2 SVGAGI. BIOMED2 TRB-A/B primer pools were used in multiplex TRB PCR. MiXCR, applied by TCRdb to the multiplex PCR reads, yields one record per CDR3 protein. The data contain 20,000 to 25,000 distinct CDR3 sequences, around 30% of them singletons. Each TRB amplification used roughly 240-550 ng of genomic DNA from blood. Sequencing was performed on blood. This clonotype was sampled from a human donor who had recovered from COVID-19. The chain employs TRBV6-5 and TRBJ1-2; D not resolved. CDR3 coding DNA: TGTGCCAGCAGACCAGAAATAGGCTACACCTTC. It yields the protein CASRPEIGYTF.